The 5 T cell receptor beta chains in this list originate from one sample, sequenced in a study of blood T cell repertoires in COVID-19 (dated by TCRdb to the early 2020s). The library relied on the immunoSEQ multiplex PCR assay. TCRdb limited this immuneACCESS table to in-frame rearrangements with V and J called. A share of clones is missing; checked studies link under half to unresolved V genes, and the rest is unexplained. This sample gives fewer than 200,000 clones in total; 85% to 90% of them show up just once. In total, the top ten clones hold roughly 1.9% of the sample. Sequenced input: peripheral blood. These receptors were taken from a man between 50 and 59 years old who had recovered from COVID-19.

This clone was detected only a few times. V is TRBV5-6 and J is TRBJ2-7, with 8 bases identical to TRBD1. After removal of 1 base from V and 4 bases from J, the junction contained 7 bases not matched to a gene. The CDR3 covers 15 residues. Germline CDR1 SGHDT, CDR2 YYEEEE. The CDR3 nucleotides read TGTGCCAGCAGCTTGAACCCAGGGGGCGTTTACGAGCAGTACTTC. Translation gives CASSLNPGGVYEQYF.

The chain has TRBV28 and TRBJ2-1, with D tentatively TRBD2 (7 bases). The CDR3 is made up of 14 amino acids. The ends were cut back, 6 bases at V and 4 bases at J, with 13 bases in the middle. Germline assignment: CDR1 MDHEN and CDR2 SYDVKM. Here the CDR3 DNA reads TGTGCCAGCAGAACGAGGGGGGGTTACAATGAGCAGTTCTTC. Translated, it gives CASRTRGGYNEQFF.

The V and J genes are TRBV28 and TRBJ1-2; 8 positions match TRBD1. J gave up 8 bases and V 6 bases, and 2 bases lay outside the gene matches. This CDR3 is 11 amino acids long. The germline CDR1 and CDR2 sequences are MDHEN and SYDVKM. The CDR3 DNA sequence: TGTGCCAGCAGCGACAGGGGCGGCTACACCTTC. Translated: CASSDRGGYTF.

This clone came up a few times. This sequence joins TRBV27 and TRBJ1-2, with D perhaps TRBD1 (5 bases). Trimming pared 6 bases from V and 7 bases from J, leaving 9 bases between. The CDR3 is made up of 11 amino acids. In germline, CDR1 is MNHEY, CDR2 SMNVEV (reference sequence). Written as DNA, the CDR3 is TGTGCCAGCAGAGGGGAACCTGGCTACACCTTC. Its translation is CASRGEPGYTF.

This clone occurred once. V gene TRBV7-9 combines with J gene TRBJ2-2; D call uncertain. The CDR3 contains 13 residues. Per germline, CDR1 SEHNR and CDR2 FQNEAQ (reference sequence). V was trimmed by 4 bases and J by 6 bases, leaving 9 bases between them. The CDR3 spells CASSSSSPGELFF. Written as DNA, the CDR3 is TGTGCCAGCAGCTCAAGTAGCCCCGGGGAGCTGTTTTTT.